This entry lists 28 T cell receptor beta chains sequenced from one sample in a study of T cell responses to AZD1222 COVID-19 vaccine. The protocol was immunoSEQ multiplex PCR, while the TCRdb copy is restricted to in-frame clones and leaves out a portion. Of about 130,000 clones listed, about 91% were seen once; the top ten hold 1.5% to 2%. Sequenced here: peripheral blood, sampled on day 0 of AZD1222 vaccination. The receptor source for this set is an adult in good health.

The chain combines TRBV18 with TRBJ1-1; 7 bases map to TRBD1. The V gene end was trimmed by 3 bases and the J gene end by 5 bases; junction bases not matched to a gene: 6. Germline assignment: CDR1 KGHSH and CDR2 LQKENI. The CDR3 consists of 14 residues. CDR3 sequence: CASSPTQGRTEAFF. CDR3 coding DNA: TGTGCCAGCTCACCTACACAGGGGAGGACTGAAGCTTTCTTT.

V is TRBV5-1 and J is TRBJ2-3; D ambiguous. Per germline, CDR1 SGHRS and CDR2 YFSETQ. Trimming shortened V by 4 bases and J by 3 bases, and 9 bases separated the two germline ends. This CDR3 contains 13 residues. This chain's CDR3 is CASSTDLTDTQYF. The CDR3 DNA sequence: TGCGCCAGCAGCACGGACCTGACAGATACGCAGTATTTT.

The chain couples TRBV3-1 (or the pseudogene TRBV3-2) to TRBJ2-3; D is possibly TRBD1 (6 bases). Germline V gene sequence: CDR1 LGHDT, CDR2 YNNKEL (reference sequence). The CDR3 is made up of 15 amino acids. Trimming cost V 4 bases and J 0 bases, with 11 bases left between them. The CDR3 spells CASSLRQASTDTQYF. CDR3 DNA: TGTGCCAGCAGCCTAAGACAGGCCAGCACAGATACGCAGTATTTT.

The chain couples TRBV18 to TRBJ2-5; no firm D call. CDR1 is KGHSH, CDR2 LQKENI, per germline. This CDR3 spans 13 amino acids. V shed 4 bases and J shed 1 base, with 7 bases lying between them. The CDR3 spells CASSQGPQETQYF. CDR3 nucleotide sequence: TGTGCCAGCTCACAAGGGCCCCAAGAGACCCAGTACTTC.

CDR3 protein: CASSLGGQSSNQPQHF. CDR3 bases: TGTGCCAGCAGTTTAGGGGGACAGTCGAGCAATCAGCCCCAGCATTTT. This chain links TRBV28 with TRBJ1-5; 7 bases are a match to TRBD1. CDR1 is MDHEN, CDR2 SYDVKM, per germline. CDR3 size: 16 residues. Trimming took 2 bases from V and 1 from J; bases not matched to a gene: 5.

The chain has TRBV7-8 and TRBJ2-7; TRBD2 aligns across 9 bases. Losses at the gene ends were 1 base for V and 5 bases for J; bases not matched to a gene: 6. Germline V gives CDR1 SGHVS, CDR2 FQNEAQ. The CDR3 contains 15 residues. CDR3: CASSLEGTSLDEQYF. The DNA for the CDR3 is TGTGCCAGCAGCTTAGAGGGGACTAGCCTCGACGAGCAGTACTTC.

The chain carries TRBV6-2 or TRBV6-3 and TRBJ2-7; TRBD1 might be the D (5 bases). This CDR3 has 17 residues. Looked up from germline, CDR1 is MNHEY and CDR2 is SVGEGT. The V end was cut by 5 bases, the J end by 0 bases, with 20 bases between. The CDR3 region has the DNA TGTGCCAGCAGTCAGGGTGGGGCAGGTCTGAGCTCCTACGAGCAGTACTTC. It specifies CASSQGGAGLSSYEQYF.

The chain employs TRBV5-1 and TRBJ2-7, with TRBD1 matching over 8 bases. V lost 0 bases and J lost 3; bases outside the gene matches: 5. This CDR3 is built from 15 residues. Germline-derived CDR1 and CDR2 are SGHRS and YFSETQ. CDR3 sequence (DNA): TGCGCCAGCAGCTTGGAGGGGACAGGCGTCTACGAGCAGTACTTC. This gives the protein CASSLEGTGVYEQYF.

The CDR3 sequence is CASSLPSGGPDTQYF. For the CDR3, the DNA is TGCGCCAGCAGCTTGCCTAGCGGGGGCCCGGATACGCAGTATTTT. The chain carries TRBV5-1 and TRBJ2-3, with TRBD2 identical over 10 bases. With 1 base clipped from V and 6 bases from J, the junction kept 5 bases outside the gene matches. Germline V CDR1 and CDR2: SGHRS, YFSETQ. The CDR3 is 15 amino acids. The whole variable domain, filled in from reference TRBV5-1 and TRBJ2-3, reads KAGVTQTPRYLIKTRGQQVTLSCSPISGHRSVSWYQQTPGQGLQFLFEYFSETQRNKGNFPGRFSGRQFSNSRSEMNVSTLELGDSALYLCASSLPSGGPDTQYFGPGTRLTVL.

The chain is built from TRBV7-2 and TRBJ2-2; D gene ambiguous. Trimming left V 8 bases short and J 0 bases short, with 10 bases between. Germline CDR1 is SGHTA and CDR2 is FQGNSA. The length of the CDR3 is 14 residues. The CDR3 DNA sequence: TGTGCCAGCGCTACCCCCGCGAACACCGGGGAGCTGTTTTTT. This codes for CASATPANTGELFF.

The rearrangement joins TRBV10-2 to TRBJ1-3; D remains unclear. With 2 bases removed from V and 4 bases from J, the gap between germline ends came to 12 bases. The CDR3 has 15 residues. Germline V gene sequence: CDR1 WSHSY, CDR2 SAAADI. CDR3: CASSEVTPPGNTIYF. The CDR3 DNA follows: TGCGCCAGCAGTGAGGTCACCCCGCCAGGAAACACCATATATTTT.

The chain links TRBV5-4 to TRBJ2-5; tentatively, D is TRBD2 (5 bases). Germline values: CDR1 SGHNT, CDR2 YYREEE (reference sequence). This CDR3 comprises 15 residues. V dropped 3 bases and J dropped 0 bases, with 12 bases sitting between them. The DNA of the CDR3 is TGTGCCAGCAGCTCGGACGGCGGGTACCAAGAGACCCAGTACTTC. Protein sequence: CASSSDGGYQETQYF.

This CDR3 reads CASSFSGSGETQYF. The CDR3 DNA follows: TGCGCCAGCAGCTTTTCCGGGAGCGGAGAGACCCAGTACTTC. This rearrangement joins TRBV5-1 to TRBJ2-5, with D possibly being TRBD2 (6 bases). The CDR3 sequence is 14 residues long. CDR1 is SGHRS and CDR2 is YFSETQ in the germline V gene. Deletions cut 2 bases from V and 4 bases from J, with 12 bases between.

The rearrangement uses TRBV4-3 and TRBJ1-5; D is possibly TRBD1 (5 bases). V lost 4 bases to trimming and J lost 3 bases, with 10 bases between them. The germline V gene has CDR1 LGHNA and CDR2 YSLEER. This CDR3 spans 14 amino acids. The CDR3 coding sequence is TGCGCCAGCAGCCTGACAGCAAACAATCAGCCCCAGCATTTT. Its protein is CASSLTANNQPQHF.

This CDR3 is CASSLAALNTEAFF. The CDR3 DNA follows: TGTGCCAGCAGCCTGGCAGCATTGAACACTGAAGCTTTCTTT. This sequence joins TRBV6-2 or TRBV6-3 and TRBJ1-1; D not certain. The CDR3 extends over 14 amino acids. V was clipped by 6 bases and J by 0 bases, with 11 bases between them. Germline V CDR1 and CDR2: MNHEY, SVGEGT.

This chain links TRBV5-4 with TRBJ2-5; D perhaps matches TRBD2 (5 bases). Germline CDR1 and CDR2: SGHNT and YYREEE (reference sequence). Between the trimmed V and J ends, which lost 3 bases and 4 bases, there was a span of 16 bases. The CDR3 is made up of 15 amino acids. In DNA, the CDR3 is TGTGCCAGCAGCTCCCCTTCAGGAGGCGGAGAGACCCAGTACTTC. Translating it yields CASSSPSGGGETQYF.

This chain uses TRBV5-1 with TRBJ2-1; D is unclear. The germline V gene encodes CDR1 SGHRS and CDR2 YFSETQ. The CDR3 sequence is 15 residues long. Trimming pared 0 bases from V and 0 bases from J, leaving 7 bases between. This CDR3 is CASSLDSSSYNEQFF. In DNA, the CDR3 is TGCGCCAGCAGCTTGGACTCGAGCTCCTACAATGAGCAGTTCTTC.

CDR3 sequence: CASSLSSTNTYEQYF. The CDR3 region has the DNA TGTGCCAGCAGCTTAAGTTCGACGAATACCTACGAGCAGTACTTC. The rearrangement links TRBV7-3 to TRBJ2-7, with D hard to call. Germline CDR1 is SGHTA and CDR2 is FQGTGA. The CDR3 runs 15 residues. V was cut by 1 base and J by 2 bases, with 12 bases left in between.

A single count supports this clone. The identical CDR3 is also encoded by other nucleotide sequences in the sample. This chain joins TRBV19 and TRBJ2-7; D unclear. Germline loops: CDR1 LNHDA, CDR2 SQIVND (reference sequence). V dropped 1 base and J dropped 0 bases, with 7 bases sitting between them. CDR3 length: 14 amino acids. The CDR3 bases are TGTGCCAGTAGTATAGGTCGAAGCTCCTACGAGCAGTACTTC. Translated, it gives CASSIGRSSYEQYF.

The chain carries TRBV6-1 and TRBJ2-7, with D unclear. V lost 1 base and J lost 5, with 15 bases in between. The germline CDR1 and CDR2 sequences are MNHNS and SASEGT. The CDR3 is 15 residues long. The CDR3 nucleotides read TGTGCCAGCAGTGAAGGGGGAACCCTGAACCACGAGCAGTACTTC. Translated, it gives CASSEGGTLNHEQYF.

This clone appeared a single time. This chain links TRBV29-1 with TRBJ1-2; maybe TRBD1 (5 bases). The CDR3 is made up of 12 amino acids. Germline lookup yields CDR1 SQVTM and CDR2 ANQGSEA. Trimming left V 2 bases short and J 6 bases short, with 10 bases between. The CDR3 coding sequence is TGCAGCGTTGAATCCAGGGCCAATGGCTACACCTTC. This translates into CSVESRANGYTF. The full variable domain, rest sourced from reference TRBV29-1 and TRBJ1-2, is SAVISQKPSRDICQRGTSLTIQCQVDSQVTMMFWYRQQPGQSLTLIATANQGSEATYESGFVIDKFPISRPNLTFSTLTVSNMSPEDSSIYLCSVESRANGYTFGSGTRLTVV.

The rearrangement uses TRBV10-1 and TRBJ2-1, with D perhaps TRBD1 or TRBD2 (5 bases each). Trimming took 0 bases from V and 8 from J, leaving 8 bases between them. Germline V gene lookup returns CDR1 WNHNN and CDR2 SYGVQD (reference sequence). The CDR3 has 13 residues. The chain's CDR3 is CASSESMGDEQFF. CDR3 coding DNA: TGCGCCAGCAGTGAGTCGATGGGGGATGAGCAGTTCTTC.

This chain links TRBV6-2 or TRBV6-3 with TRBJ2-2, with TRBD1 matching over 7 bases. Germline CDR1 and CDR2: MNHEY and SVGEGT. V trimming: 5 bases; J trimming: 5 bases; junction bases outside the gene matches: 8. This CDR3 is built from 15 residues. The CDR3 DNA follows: TGTGCCAGCAGTACAACAGGGGCGGCTACCGGGGAGCTGTTTTTT. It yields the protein CASSTTGAATGELFF.

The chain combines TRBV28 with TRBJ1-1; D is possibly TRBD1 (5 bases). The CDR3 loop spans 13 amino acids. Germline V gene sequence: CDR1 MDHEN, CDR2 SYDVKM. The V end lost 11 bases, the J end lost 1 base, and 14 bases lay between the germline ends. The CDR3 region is CASVIGANTEAFF. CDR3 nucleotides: TGTGCCTCCGTCATCGGGGCGAACACTGAAGCTTTCTTT.

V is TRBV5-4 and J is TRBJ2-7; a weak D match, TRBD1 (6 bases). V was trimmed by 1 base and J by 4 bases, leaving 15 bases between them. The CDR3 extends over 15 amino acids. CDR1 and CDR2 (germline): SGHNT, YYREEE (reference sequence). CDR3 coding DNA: TGTGCCAGCAGCTTGAAAACAGGGCGCTCGTACGAGCAGTACTTC. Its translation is CASSLKTGRSYEQYF.

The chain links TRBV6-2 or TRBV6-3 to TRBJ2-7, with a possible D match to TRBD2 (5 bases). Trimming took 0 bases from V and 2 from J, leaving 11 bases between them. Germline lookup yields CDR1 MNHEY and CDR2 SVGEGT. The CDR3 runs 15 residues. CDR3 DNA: TGTGCCAGCAGTTACTCGGTCAGCGGAACCTACGAGCAGTACTTC. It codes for CASSYSVSGTYEQYF.

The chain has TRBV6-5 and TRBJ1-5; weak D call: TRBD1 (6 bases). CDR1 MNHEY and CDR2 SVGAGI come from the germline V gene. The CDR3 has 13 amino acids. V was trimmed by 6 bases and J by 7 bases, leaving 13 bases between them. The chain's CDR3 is CASSRDISQPQHF. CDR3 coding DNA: TGTGCCAGCAGCCGGGACATCTCCCAGCCCCAGCATTTT.

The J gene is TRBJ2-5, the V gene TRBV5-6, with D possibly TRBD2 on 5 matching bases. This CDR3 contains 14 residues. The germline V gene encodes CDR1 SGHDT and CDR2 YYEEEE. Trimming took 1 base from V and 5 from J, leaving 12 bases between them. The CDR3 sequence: CASSLRGSGETQYF. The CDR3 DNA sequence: TGTGCCAGCAGCTTGAGAGGGAGTGGGGAGACCCAGTACTTC.